This TCR beta chain appears in the sequencing data of a study of cytomegalovirus exposure and HLA in healthy donors (dated by TCRdb to between 2016 and 2019). Describing the broader study: In an earlier analysis of some 550 of the donors, roughly 300 Gb of sequence data and 120 million or so unique TCR beta sequences from roughly 180 million T cells were reported. Roughly 300 gigabases of sequencing data and 70 million to 85 million unique TCR sequences were included in an early release covering 500 to 750 HLA-typed donors. Among the approximately 420 genotyped donors, 81% belonged to the genetic ancestry cluster associated with self-reported Caucasian donors. The study aimed to test whether signatures of past pathogen exposure could be identified by cataloging public T cell receptors. The study used immunosequencing to profile the T cell repertoires of approximately 690 subjects and linked those repertoires to cytomegalovirus serostatus. In addition to the first cohort of roughly 670 subjects, a separate validation cohort of approximately 120 different subjects was used. High-throughput TCR immunosequencing, statistical association of individual TCRs with disease status, and machine learning were combined to predict cytomegalovirus infection status. To study patterns of TCR occurrence, a later analysis re-analyzed previously published TCR beta repertoires from around 670 donors and added high-resolution HLA genotyping. Rather than using new phenotypic data, the later analysis identified candidate immune exposures from TCR beta sequences and from how often those sequences occurred across donors. To decide whether each TCR beta V gene segment behaved as functional or pseudogenic, an earlier analysis of some 600 of the donors relied on high-throughput TCR beta sequencing. Alongside the repertoire data, information on donor age, sex, ethnicity and CMV serostatus was compiled. In a later genetic analysis, genome-wide SNP genotypes for about three fifths of the roughly 670 donors were used, and that subset was treated as a discovery cohort. Every repertoire in the discovery cohort had been generated on one and the same sequencing platform. HLA typing covered class I and class II loci at four-digit resolution. Typing coverage differed by locus: A, B, C, DRB1 and DQB1 were typed in about 620-640 donors, DQA1 in about 560, DPA1 in some 600, and DPB1 in 472. Four or five DR-DQ haplotypes were handled as single units for association and clustering, since linkage in the cohort was strong. On average, about 240,000 unique TCR beta nucleotide sequences were sequenced per donor among a few hundred genotyped donors of the cohort, with roughly 18% of those sequences being non-productive. What the research found in general, with its limitations: When HLA alleles, especially DR and DQ, strongly co-occurred, attributing TCR associations to individual alleles was difficult. This cohort had only TCR beta chains sequenced, and the lack of alpha or paired-chain data limited which features could be detected. Because HLA typing was unavailable for some donors at each locus, only the typed subset was used in association tests. The earlier analysis of some 560 of the donors excluded approximately 17 rarely observed V segments, including chromosome 9 orphons, because counts were too low. In the study, around 150 TCR beta chains were listed as associated with cytomegalovirus. The sequencing pipeline was judged likely to have produced a cluster of highly shared sequence variants as a technical artifact. In a later analysis, several top co-occurrence clusters were reported to appear linked to parvovirus B19, influenza, CMV and Epstein-Barr virus. A few of the identified cytomegalovirus-associated TCR beta chains were confirmed in vitro to be specific for cytomegalovirus antigens. According to a later analysis, TCR association rates differed among HLA loci, with DRB1 alleles showing the most associated TCRs and HLA-C alleles showing the fewest. A later genetic analysis associated a missense DCLRE1C variant with V-gene and J-gene trimming of TCR beta chains, and an independent cohort replicated the association. Some IMGT-functional V segments, including TRBV6-2 and TRBV6-3, could not be told apart with the 87-base-pair reads, so those segments were excluded. Sequencing depth was assumed to be roughly uniform across donors in the presence/absence analyses, though that assumption may not hold. For the cohort, immune exposure information was limited to CMV serostatus. The authors suggested that the approach could potentially be generalized to other disease states and immunological phenotypes. Most TCR sequences were observed very rarely across donors, whereas some public TCRs were present in many individuals. Most CMV-associated TCR beta chains appeared to be HLA-restricted in a later analysis, and the HLA associations seemed to be driven largely by CMV exposure. A further reported finding was that TCR beta sequences accurately predicted the HLA-A and HLA-B alleles for most subjects in the first cohort. A later analysis found that HLA-associated TCR beta chains were more clonally expanded and had lower generation probabilities than equally common non-associated chains. In an earlier analysis of more than 500 of the donors, most TCR beta V segments appeared in productive rearrangements about 90% or about 30% of the time, broadly matching IMGT annotations. Cytomegalovirus status was reported to be diagnosed by the classifier with high specificity and sensitivity in both the original and validation cohorts. Correlated functional status among segregating V segments might be attributable to linkage disequilibrium, but an unknown experimental factor could not be ruled out. A later analysis associated 16,951 TCR beta sequences with specific HLA alleles at a false discovery rate of 0.05. In a later genetic analysis, fewer N-insertions in productive TCRs were reported among donors in an Asian-associated ancestry cluster than the roughly 710-donor mean.

Library preparation was by the immunoSEQ multiplex PCR assay. For the multiplex PCR, a mixture combining 60 forward primers for TCR Vbeta segments and 13 reverse primers for TCR Jbeta segments was used. The CDR3 region of rearranged TCR beta genes was amplified from genomic DNA by a multiplex PCR assay. The amplified TCR beta libraries were sequenced on the Illumina HiSeq System as 87-base-pair reads. The study's own analysis went as follows. Across the roughly 700 repertoires, a later analysis counted 80 million or so unique TCR beta chains, some 11 million of which were shared by at least two donors. To remove PCR and sequencing errors, raw reads were error-corrected and collapsed into unique sequences using a nearest-neighbor algorithm that merged closely related sequences. CDR3 sequences were aligned to IMGT reference sequences to assign V, D and J gene segments. For a sequence to be retained, a match of at least six nucleotides was required to both a V gene segment and a J gene segment. A rearrangement was called productive if the CDR3 had no stop codons and remained in frame with V and J, and every other rearrangement was called non-productive. Following IMGT convention, CDR3 was defined as the stretch from the second conserved V-encoded cysteine to the conserved J-encoded phenylalanine. In an earlier analysis of 587 of the donors, sequences lacking an unambiguous match to a single V gene segment were excluded. An earlier analysis of 500 to 600 of the donors classified V segments as functional when productive rearrangements were above 56.7% and as segregating when the standard deviation between donors was above 5%. A statistical classification framework was built to diagnose cytomegalovirus status from the catalog of TCR beta chain sequences. V and J gene assignment, in a later analysis, came from comparing TCR nucleotide sequences with IMGT/GENE-DB human TR gene sequences. The TCRdist pipeline was used in a later analysis to assign CDR3 sequences and most-parsimonious VDJ recombination scenarios. A later analysis defined each TCR beta chain by its CDR3 amino acid sequence plus V-gene family, and excluded reads lacking a unique V-gene family. To address suspected cross-contamination and a sequencing artifact, a later analysis removed 550 to 750 highly shared, low-generation-probability nucleotide sequences. In a later analysis, a clonal expansion index for each public chain was calculated from normalized within-repertoire ranks of inferred template counts. Generation probabilities in a later analysis came from a VDJ recombination model fitted to out-of-frame rearrangements, and those results were checked against IGoR. In a later analysis, hypergeometric tests were used to score TCR-TCR, TCR-HLA and TCR-CMV co-occurrence, with a repertoire-size bias correction applied to TCR pairs. False discovery rates were estimated in a later analysis by permuting HLA or CMV assignments 20 times. A later analysis grouped co-occurring TCRs with DBSCAN, adding TCRdist sequence similarity when clustering within HLA-allele-positive subsets. Repertoires with fewer than 30,000 or more than 120,000 public chains were left out of co-occurrence clustering, as were a few repertoires with anomalous nucleotide sharing. TCRdb carries this immuneACCESS record with in-frame sequences only. Its versions omit some clonotypes, under half of them owing to an unresolved V gene in the studies checked, with the rest unexplained. The V and J calls and clone size were taken over from that table, and D and trimming were inferred from the DNA. This sample is represented by 210,000 or so clones; over 70% of them were singletons. The ten biggest clones cover approximately 0.71% of the sample.

In the germline V gene, CDR1 corresponds to MRHNA and CDR2 to SNTAGT. V is cut by 3 bases and J by 7 bases, and the space between the germline ends is 12 bases. Including the terminal cysteine and phenylalanine, the CDR3 comprises 14 residues. This entry keeps only the CDR3 DNA: 42 bases, framed from base 1. In total, 600 or so healthy bone marrow donors made up the cohort. At the time of sampling, every cohort member was nominally healthy, though immune exposures that went unrecorded were likely present. The donor was CMV seronegative and belonged to the group of 320 or so seronegative cohort members. A peripheral blood sample was collected from each donor, and TCR beta sequencing was performed on peripheral blood mononuclear cells. The Qiagen DNeasy Blood Extraction Kit was used to extract genomic DNA from the blood cell samples. A note on this clone: No cognate antigen has been identified for it. Within one base of it there is no much larger clone, and no base qualities were kept.

Sequencing used PBMCs. The clonotype originates from a boy under 10 years old in good health and CMV-seronegative. The sequence is built from TRBV6-4 and TRBJ2-2; the D gene is possibly TRBD1, with 5 bases matching. Here the CDR3 is given as CASSEISGIGELFF. DNA sequence: TGTGCCAGCAGTGAAATCTCAGGGATCGGGGAGCTGTTTTTT.